The sequence of this T cell receptor beta chain was determined in a study of CD8+ T cells in alopecia areata. V was trimmed by 3 bases and J by 2 bases, leaving 13 bases between them. Germline V CDR1 and CDR2: LNHDA, SQIVND (reference sequence). This CDR3 region has 15 residues. This clone showed up just a few times. Its antigen is not known. Sequencing relied on a cDNA template that was reverse transcribed from extracted RNA. The assay was immunoSEQ multiplex PCR, and TCRdb's table has in-frame clones only and misses some. The table lists 150,000 to 200,000 clones, about three fifths of them singletons. Study-wide results and limits: Patients shared TCRs less clearly than mice did, possibly owing to HLA. Scalp lesions, especially in alopecia totalis/universalis, had higher clonality than normal scalp.

V is TRBV19 and J is TRBJ2-5, with D uncertain. The sequencing sample was made of CD4+ T cells sorted from blood. The receptor's source is a human donor in good health. The CDR3 bases are TGTGCCAGTAGTATGATGGGCGGACGGCAAGAGACCCAGTACTTC. Amino acid sequence: CASSMMGGRQETQYF. Filled out from reference TRBV19 and TRBJ2-5, the complete variable domain reads DGGITQSPKYLFRKEGQNVTLSCEQNLNHDAMYWYRQDPGQGLRLIYYSQIVNDFQKGDIAEGYSVSREKKESFPLTVTSAQKNPTAFYLCASSMMGGRQETQYFGPGTRLLVL.